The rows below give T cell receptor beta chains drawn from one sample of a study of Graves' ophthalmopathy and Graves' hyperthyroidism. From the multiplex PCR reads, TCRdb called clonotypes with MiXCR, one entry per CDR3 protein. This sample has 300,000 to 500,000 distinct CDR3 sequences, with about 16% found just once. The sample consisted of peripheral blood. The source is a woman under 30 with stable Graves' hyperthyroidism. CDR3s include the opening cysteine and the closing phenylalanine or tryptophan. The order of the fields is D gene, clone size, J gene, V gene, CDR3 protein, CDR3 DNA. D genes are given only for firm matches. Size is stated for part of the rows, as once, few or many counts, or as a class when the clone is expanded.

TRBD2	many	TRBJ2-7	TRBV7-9	CASSPATGTSREQYF	TGTGCCAGCAGCCCAGCCACCGGGACTAGCCGCGAGCAGTACTTC
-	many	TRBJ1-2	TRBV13	CASNLVGLTGPEAYYGYTF	TGTGCCAGCAACTTAGTCGGGCTGACAGGACCCGAGGCCTACTATGGCTACACCTTC
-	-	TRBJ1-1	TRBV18	CASSPDIGRPTEAFF	TGTGCCAGCTCACCCGATATAGGACGGCCTACTGAAGCTTTCTTT
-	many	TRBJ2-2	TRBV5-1	CASSDSGNTGELFF	TGCGCCAGCAGCGATAGCGGGAACACCGGGGAGCTGTTTTTT
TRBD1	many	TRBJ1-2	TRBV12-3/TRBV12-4	CASTIGGSNGGYTF	TGTGCCAGCACCATAGGGGGCTCTAATGGTGGCTACACCTTC
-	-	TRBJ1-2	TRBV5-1	CASSSKLSEGEYGYTF	TGCGCCAGCAGCTCCAAGCTTTCCGAGGGGGAGTATGGCTACACCTTC
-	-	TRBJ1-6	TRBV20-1	CSARPQMYNSPLHF	TGCAGTGCCCGTCCCCAGATGTATAATTCACCCCTCCACTTT
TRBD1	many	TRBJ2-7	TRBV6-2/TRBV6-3	CASSRTGHSYEQYF	TGTGCCAGCAGTCGGACAGGGCACTCCTACGAGCAGTACTTC
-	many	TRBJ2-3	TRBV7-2	CASSLYRDTQYF	TGTGCCAGCAGCTTATATCGGGATACGCAGTATTTT
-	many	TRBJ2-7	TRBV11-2	CASSTWYEQYF	TGTGCCAGCAGCACCTGGTACGAGCAGTACTTC
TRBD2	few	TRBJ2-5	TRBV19	CASRPPGLARETQYF	TGTGCCAGTAGGCCCCCGGGACTAGCGCGAGAGACCCAGTACTTC
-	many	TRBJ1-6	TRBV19	CASRSFGGGNSPLHF	TGTGCCAGTAGATCCTTCGGCGGCGGTAATTCACCCCTCCACTTT
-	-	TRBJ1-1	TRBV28	CASSSSYGDTEAFF	TGTGCCAGCAGTTCCTCATACGGGGACACTGAAGCTTTCTTT
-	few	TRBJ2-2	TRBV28	CASSFQVISGELFF	TGTGCCAGCAGTTTTCAGGTGATCTCCGGGGAGCTGTTTTTT
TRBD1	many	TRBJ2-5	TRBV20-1	CSGDSRRTQYF	TGCAGCGGGGACAGCCGACGGACCCAGTACTTC
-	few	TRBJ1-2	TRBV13	CASSPYATGGDGYTF	TGTGCCAGCAGCCCCTATGCCACAGGCGGTGATGGCTACACCTTC
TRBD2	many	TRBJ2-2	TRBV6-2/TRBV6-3	CASTSIWTSGGYTGELFF	TGTGCCAGCACGTCTATTTGGACTAGCGGGGGGTACACCGGGGAGCTGTTTTTT
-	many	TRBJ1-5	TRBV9	CASSLGLNNQPQHF	TGTGCCAGCAGCCTGGGACTTAACAATCAGCCCCAGCATTTT
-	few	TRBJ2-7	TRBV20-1	CSERYQYEQYF	TGCAGTGAGAGATATCAATACGAGCAGTACTTC
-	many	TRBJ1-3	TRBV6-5	CASSSRGFGNTIYF	TGTGCCAGCAGTTCAAGGGGATTTGGCAACACCATATATTTT
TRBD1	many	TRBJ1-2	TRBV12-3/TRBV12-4	CASTRDRVHYGYTF	TGTGCCAGCACCAGGGACAGGGTCCACTATGGCTACACCTTC
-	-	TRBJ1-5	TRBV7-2	CASSLSSYQPQHF	TGTGCCAGCAGCTTAAGTAGCTATCAGCCTCAGCATTTT
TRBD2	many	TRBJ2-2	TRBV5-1	CASSGLLAGGGELFF	TGCGCCAGCAGCGGCTTGCTAGCGGGCGGCGGGGAGCTGTTTTTT
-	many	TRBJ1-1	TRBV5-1	CASSLGQENPRTEAFF	TGCGCCAGCAGCTTGGGACAGGAGAACCCTAGAACTGAAGCTTTCTTT
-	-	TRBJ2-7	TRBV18	CASSPPGTFRNHEQYF	TGTGCCAGCTCACCACCGGGAACGTTTCGGAACCACGAGCAGTACTTC
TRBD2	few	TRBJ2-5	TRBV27	CASSPWTGGPGETQYF	TGTGCCAGCAGTCCGTGGACGGGGGGGCCAGGGGAGACCCAGTACTTC
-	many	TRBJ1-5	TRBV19	CASSIVGTAADQPQHF	TGTGCCAGTAGTATAGTGGGCACCGCCGCGGATCAGCCCCAGCATTTT
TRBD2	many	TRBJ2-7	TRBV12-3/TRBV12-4	CASSPGGGNFYEQYF	TGTGCCAGCAGCCCTGGGGGGGGGAACTTCTACGAGCAGTACTTC
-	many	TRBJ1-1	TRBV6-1	CASSELAALNTEAFF	TGTGCCAGCAGTGAATTGGCAGCTTTGAACACTGAAGCTTTCTTT
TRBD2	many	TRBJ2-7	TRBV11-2	CASSSIAGGLYEQYF	TGTGCCAGCAGCTCTATAGCGGGGGGGCTCTACGAGCAGTACTTC
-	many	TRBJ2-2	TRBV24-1	CATSDPTGMDTGELFF	TGTGCCACCAGTGACCCCACAGGGATGGACACCGGGGAGCTGTTTTTT
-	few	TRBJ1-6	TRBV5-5	CASSLIVRGPGDNSPLHF	TGTGCCAGCAGCTTGATTGTGCGGGGGCCCGGTGATAATTCACCCCTCCACTTT
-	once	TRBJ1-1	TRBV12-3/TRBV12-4	CASSLAPGLQAFF	TGTGCCAGCAGTTTAGCCCCCGGGCTCCAAGCTTTCTTT
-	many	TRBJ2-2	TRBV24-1	CATSDLYHGELFF	TGTGCCACCAGTGATTTATATCACGGGGAGCTGTTTTTT
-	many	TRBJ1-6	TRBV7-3	CASSLMVGGGSPLHF	TGTGCCAGCAGCTTAATGGTAGGAGGAGGGTCACCCCTCCACTTT
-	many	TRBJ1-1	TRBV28	CASSTGPGVRTEAFF	TGTGCCAGCAGTACCGGGCCGGGGGTGAGGACTGAAGCTTTCTTT
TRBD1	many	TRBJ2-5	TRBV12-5	CASGNGTGGLVTQYF	TGTGCTAGTGGTAACGGGACAGGGGGATTGGTGACCCAGTACTTC
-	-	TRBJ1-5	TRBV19	CATEKQGGQPQHF	TGTGCCACCGAGAAACAGGGAGGTCAGCCCCAGCATTTT
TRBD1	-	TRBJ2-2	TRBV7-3	CASSQDRASGELFF	TGTGCCAGCAGCCAGGACAGGGCGTCCGGGGAGCTGTTTTTT
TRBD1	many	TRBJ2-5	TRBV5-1	CASSPEGQGARETQYF	TGCGCCAGCAGCCCTGAAGGACAGGGGGCGAGGGAGACCCAGTACTTC
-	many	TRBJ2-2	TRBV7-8	CASSPKRQRNTGELFF	TGTGCCAGCAGCCCAAAACGGCAGAGGAACACCGGGGAGCTGTTTTTT
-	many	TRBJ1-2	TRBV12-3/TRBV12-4	CASSRDGNYGYTF	TGTGCCAGCAGCCGGGACGGAAACTATGGCTACACCTTC
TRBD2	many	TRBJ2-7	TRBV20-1	CSAQGGGTYEQYF	TGCAGTGCGCAAGGCGGGGGTACCTACGAGCAGTACTTC
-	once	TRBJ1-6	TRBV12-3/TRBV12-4	CASSLPGRKNSPLHF	TGTGCCAGCAGTTTACCCGGACGGAAGAATTCACCCCTCCACTTT
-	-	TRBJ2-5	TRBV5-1	CASSPNREETQYF	TGCGCCAGCAGCCCGAACAGGGAAGAGACCCAGTACTTC
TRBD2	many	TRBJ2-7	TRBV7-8	CASSPGGGWSYEQYF	TGTGCCAGCAGCCCCGGGGGGGGGTGGTCCTACGAGCAGTACTTC
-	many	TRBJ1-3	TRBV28	CASSVTSGNTIYF	TGTGCCAGCAGTGTTACGTCTGGAAACACCATATATTTT
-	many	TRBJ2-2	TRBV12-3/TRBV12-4	CASRDRLTGELFF	TGTGCCAGCAGGGACAGACTCACCGGGGAGCTGTTTTTT
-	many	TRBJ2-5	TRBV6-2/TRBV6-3	CASSYDGGVGQETQYF	TGTGCCAGCAGTTACGACGGGGGAGTAGGGCAAGAGACCCAGTACTTC
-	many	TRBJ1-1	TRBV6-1	CASSVGQGNTEAFF	TGTGCCAGTAGCGTGGGGCAGGGTAACACTGAAGCTTTCTTT
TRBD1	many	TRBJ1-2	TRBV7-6	CASSFERGHSYTF	TGTGCCAGCAGCTTTGAGAGGGGGCACAGCTACACCTTC
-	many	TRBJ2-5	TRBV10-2	CASSGVGLASQETQYF	TGCGCCAGCAGCGGGGTTGGGCTAGCCAGCCAAGAGACCCAGTACTTC
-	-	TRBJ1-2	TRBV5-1	CASSSGFRGLLANYGYTF	TGCGCCAGCAGCTCAGGTTTTCGAGGACTGTTAGCTAACTATGGCTACACCTTC
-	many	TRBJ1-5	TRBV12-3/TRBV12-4	CASSLWPQGSNQPQHF	TGTGCCAGCAGCCTTTGGCCCCAGGGAAGCAATCAGCCCCAGCATTTT
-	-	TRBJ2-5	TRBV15	CATSSPGTGKTQYF	TGTGCCACCAGCAGTCCGGGGACCGGGAAGACCCAGTACTTC
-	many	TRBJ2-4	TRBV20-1	CSARDQGGGIQYF	TGCAGTGCTAGAGATCAAGGGGGGGGCATTCAGTACTTC
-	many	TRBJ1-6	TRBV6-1	CASSELVGSNSPLHF	TGTGCCAGCAGTGAACTGGTGGGATCGAATTCACCCCTCCACTTT
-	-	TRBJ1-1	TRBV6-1	CASSETRNTEAFF	TGTGCCAGCAGTGAAACGCGGAACACTGAAGCTTTCTTT
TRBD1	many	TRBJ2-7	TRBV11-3	CASSSRQGEGEQYF	TGTGCCAGCAGCTCGCGACAGGGGGAGGGCGAGCAGTACTTC